The clone carrying this TCR beta chain appeared a few times. Its specificity is not known. These data belong to a study of cytomegalovirus exposure and HLA in healthy donors. Findings and limits, study-wide: Later on, a genetic analysis was performed. It linked a missense variant in DCLRE1C with V- and J-gene trimming of TCR beta. A later analysis linked around 15,000 TCR beta sequences to HLA alleles at 0.05 false discovery rate.

The V gene's germline CDR1 is MRHNA and CDR2 SNTAGT. V lost 2 bases and J lost 2, with 13 bases in between. This CDR3 comprises 16 residues. With 60 Vbeta and 13 Jbeta primers, the PCR was carried out. Here immunoSEQ multiplex PCR was the method, and the copy in TCRdb shows in-frame clones only, minus some. The sample lists 150,000 or so clones; about 74% were seen once. Sequencing was carried out using PBMCs. The V call is TRBV6-4, the J call TRBJ1-5; tentatively, D is TRBD1 (6 bases). This receptor was identified in a male donor in good health and CMV-seronegative. Written as DNA, the CDR3 is TGTGCCAGCAGTGACCCCTATACAGGGTGCAATCAGCCCCAGCATTTT. Translating gives CASSDPYTGCNQPQHF.